The clone carrying this T cell receptor beta chain was counted at least ten times. Its antigen is currently unknown. These data belong to a study of glioma-infiltrating T cells. Regarding the study as a whole: Very few CDR3 sequences were shared between tissue and blood. Above-expected tissue-blood divergence occurred in all gliomas, most in low-grade ones.

Using RNA template, CDR3s of TCR alpha and beta were amplified with iRepertoire arm-PCR. Tissue mRNA or PBMC total RNA, about 85-400 ng, went into one-step reverse transcription and amplification. TCRdb reanalysed the multiplex PCR reads using MiXCR and keeps one entry per CDR3 protein. The sample has approximately 120,000 distinct CDR3 sequences; less than 30% are singletons. In germline, CDR1 is DFQATT, CDR2 SNEGSKA (reference sequence). Trimming cost V 1 base and J 5 bases, with 12 bases left between them. The CDR3 totals 13 residues. The rearrangement links TRBV20-1 to TRBJ2-7; unclear D gene. Source material: glioma tissue, nonneoplastic brain tissue, or PBMCs (not recorded which). This TCR was recovered from a human donor with low-grade glioma or glioblastoma, undergoing nonglioma brain surgery, or in good health (not recorded which). The CDR3 nucleotides read TGCAGTGCTAGAGTATGGAGCTCGAACGAGCAGTACTTC. It codes for CSARVWSSNEQYF.